Below, one T cell receptor beta chain is given with its context. Under the authors' procedure: It was from reference gene primer amplification that nucleated cell counts were estimated. TCRdb's copy holds only in-frame clones and misses some; the assay was immunoSEQ multiplex PCR. V and J calls plus clone size are reproduced from that table; the DNA served to infer D and trimming. The table records over 80,000 clones, around 79% of them present only once. The record originates from a study of blood T cell repertoires in COVID-19. Study summary: There were acute and convalescent COVID-19 samples, and they came from the United States, Italy and Spain. From T cells, B-cell-depleted T cells, or PBMCs came the material, which was cDNA or gDNA.

Input material: peripheral blood. This clonotype originated in a woman aged 80 or over with active or convalescent COVID-19.

CDR3 nucleotides: TGTGCCAGCAGGAAGACCACCCAGGGGAAAGGGACCTACGAGCAGTACTTC. It is translated as CASRKTTQGKGTYEQYF. V usage is TRBV11-2 and J usage is TRBJ2-7, with a tentative D call TRBD1 (6 bases). Germline V CDR1 and CDR2: SGHAT, FQNNGV. This CDR3 is built from 17 residues. Trimming removed 6 bases from V and 2 bases from J, with 23 bases in between.